The rows below give T cell receptor beta chains drawn from one sample of a study of blood T cell repertoires in COVID-19. The repertoire was sequenced with immunoSEQ multiplex PCR; TCRdb's copy has only in-frame clones and lacks some. The data hold approximately 150,000 clones, with around four fifths observed a single time. Sequencing was carried out using peripheral blood. The source of these receptors is a woman older than 75 with COVID-19, enrolled during active disease. Each CDR3 is given with its conserved first and last residue.

TRBV10-3	TRBJ2-2	15	CAISLGTGEAGELFF
TRBV14	TRBJ1-5	13	CASSWDSNQPQHF
TRBV6-5	TRBJ2-3	13	CASRRESTDTQYF
TRBV7-8	TRBJ1-1	13	CASSKRENTEAFF
TRBV2	TRBJ2-2	16	CASSDSLAGLTGELFF
TRBV4-1	TRBJ2-5	15	CASSQETLGGETQYF
TRBV7-9	TRBJ2-2	19	CASSLSTSTSGRVAGELFF
TRBV3-1/TRBV3-2	TRBJ2-4	12	CASSRGGDIQYF
TRBV5-4	TRBJ2-2	15	CASTRETTSTGELFF
TRBV7-9	TRBJ2-1	12	CASGEGPKEQFF
TRBV28	TRBJ1-1	12	CASSLQGTEAFF
TRBV7-2	TRBJ1-6	14	CASSFRVNNSPLHF
TRBV30	TRBJ1-1	13	CAWSVLMNTEAFF
TRBV5-6	TRBJ2-3	18	CASSWGAGTSGHTDTQYF
TRBV5-1	TRBJ1-6	13	CASKQEENSPLHF
TRBV5-1	TRBJ2-1	16	CASSLGQGSSYNEQFF
TRBV2	TRBJ2-2	14	CASSDRGGPGELFF
TRBV5-1	TRBJ2-5	14	CASSLWSGGETQYF
TRBV2	TRBJ2-7	14	CASRRTVSSYEQYF
TRBV3-1/TRBV3-2	TRBJ2-1	15	CASSQTSGVFNEQFF
TRBV7-9	TRBJ1-2	13	CASSLDRGHGYTF
TRBV20-1	TRBJ1-4	15	CSASPDRGSREKLFF
TRBV5-1	TRBJ2-3	13	CASSFRVPDTQYF
TRBV7-9	TRBJ2-3	12	CASSLSGDTQYF
TRBV5-1	TRBJ2-5	17	CASSLGSGGASAETQYF
TRBV9	TRBJ1-5	14	CASSATASNQPQHF
TRBV5-1	TRBJ2-2	14	CASSLYSDTGELFF
TRBV7-9	TRBJ2-7	14	CASSLARSGYEQYF
TRBV7-2	TRBJ2-5	15	CASSLGLGAQETQYF
TRBV5-1	TRBJ2-7	14	CASSSGTSSYEQYF
TRBV4-2	TRBJ2-5	15	CASSQEAQNGETQYF
TRBV16	TRBJ1-5	17	CASSPYRQGRWEQPQHF
TRBV9	TRBJ1-4	17	CASSVGTGGASNEKLFF
TRBV28	TRBJ1-4	13	CASSSPRNEKLFF
TRBV19	TRBJ2-3	14	CASSKVVSTDTQYF
TRBV5-6	TRBJ1-1	14	CASSLAAGNTEAFF
TRBV14	TRBJ2-3	13	CASSPRGTDTQYF
TRBV5-1	TRBJ1-1	14	CASSFVQGDTEAFF
TRBV5-4	TRBJ1-1	14	CASSSERGYTEAFF
TRBV7-9	TRBJ1-6	16	CASSSRAGTGASPLHF
TRBV19	TRBJ2-7	11	CASSEDDEQYF
TRBV27	TRBJ2-4	15	CASRPSGGAKNIQYF
TRBV5-6	TRBJ2-1	19	CASSFRLAGDPRVYNEQFF
TRBV18	TRBJ1-2	16	CASSPLPSVSGDGYTF
TRBV11-2	TRBJ1-2	15	CASSLVQAWNYGYTF
TRBV5-4	TRBJ1-2	16	CAEGEGTAAFSYGYTF
TRBV28	TRBJ1-5	14	CASRRTGNNQPQHF
TRBV2	TRBJ2-7	14	CASNAEYRGNEQYF
TRBV11-2	TRBJ2-1	14	CASSLGPMGNEQFF
TRBV5-1	TRBJ2-7	17	CASSLSLRTSGGLEQYF
TRBV5-5	TRBJ1-3	15	CASSLAADSGNTIYF
TRBV15	TRBJ2-7	14	CATSSGAPSYEQYF
TRBV5-6	TRBJ1-1	15	CASSRQGRGDTEAFF
TRBV6-4	TRBJ2-3	16	CASSDLGLAGVDTQYF